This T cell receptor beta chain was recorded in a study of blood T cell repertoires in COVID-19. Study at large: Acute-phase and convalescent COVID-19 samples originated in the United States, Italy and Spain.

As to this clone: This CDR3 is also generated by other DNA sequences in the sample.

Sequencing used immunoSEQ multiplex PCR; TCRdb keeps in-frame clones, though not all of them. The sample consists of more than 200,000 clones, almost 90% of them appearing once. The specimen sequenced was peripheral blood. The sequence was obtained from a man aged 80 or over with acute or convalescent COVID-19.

CDR3 DNA: TGTGCCAGCTCCCCTAGCTCCTACGAGCAGTACTTC. As protein: CASSPSSYEQYF. The chain employs TRBV18 and TRBJ2-7; no clear D. Germline lookup yields CDR1 KGHSH and CDR2 LQKENI. Deletions cut 6 bases from V and 0 bases from J, with 6 bases between. The CDR3 spans 12 residues.